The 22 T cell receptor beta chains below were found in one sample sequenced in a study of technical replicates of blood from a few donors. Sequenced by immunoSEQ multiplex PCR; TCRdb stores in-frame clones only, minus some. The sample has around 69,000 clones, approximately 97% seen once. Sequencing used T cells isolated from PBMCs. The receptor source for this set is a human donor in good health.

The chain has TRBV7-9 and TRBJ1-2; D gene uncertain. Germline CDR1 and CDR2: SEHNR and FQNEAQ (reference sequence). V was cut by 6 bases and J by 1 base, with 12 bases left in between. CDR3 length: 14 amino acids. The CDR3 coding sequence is TGTGCCAGCAGTCGACAAGAAATTAACTATGGCTACACCTTC. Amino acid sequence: CASSRQEINYGYTF.

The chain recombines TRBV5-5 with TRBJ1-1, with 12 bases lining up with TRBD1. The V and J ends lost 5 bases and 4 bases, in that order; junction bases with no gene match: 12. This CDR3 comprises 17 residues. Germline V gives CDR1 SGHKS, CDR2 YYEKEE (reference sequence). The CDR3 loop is CASRHPGQGARGTEAFF. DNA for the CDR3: TGTGCCAGCAGGCATCCGGGACAGGGGGCGAGGGGCACTGAAGCTTTCTTT.

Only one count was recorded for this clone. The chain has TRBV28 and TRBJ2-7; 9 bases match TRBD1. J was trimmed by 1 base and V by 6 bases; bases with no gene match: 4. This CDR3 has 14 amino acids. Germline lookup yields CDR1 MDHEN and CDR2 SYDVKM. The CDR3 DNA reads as TGTGCCAGCAGCTCGGGACAGGGATCCTACGAGCAGTACTTC. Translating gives CASSSGQGSYEQYF.

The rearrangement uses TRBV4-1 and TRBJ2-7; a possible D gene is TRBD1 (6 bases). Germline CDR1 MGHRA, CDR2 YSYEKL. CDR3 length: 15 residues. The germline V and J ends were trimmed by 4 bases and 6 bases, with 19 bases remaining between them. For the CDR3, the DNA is TGCGCCAGCAGCCGGAGTCTACAGGGTCGGGGCGAGCAGTACTTC. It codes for CASSRSLQGRGEQYF.

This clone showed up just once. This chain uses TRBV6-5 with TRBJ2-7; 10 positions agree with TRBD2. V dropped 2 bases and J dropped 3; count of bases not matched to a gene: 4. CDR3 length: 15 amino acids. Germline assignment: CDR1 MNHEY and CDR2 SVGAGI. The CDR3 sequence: CASSYGTSGIYEQYF. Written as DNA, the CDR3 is TGTGCCAGCAGTTACGGTACTAGCGGGATCTACGAGCAGTACTTC.

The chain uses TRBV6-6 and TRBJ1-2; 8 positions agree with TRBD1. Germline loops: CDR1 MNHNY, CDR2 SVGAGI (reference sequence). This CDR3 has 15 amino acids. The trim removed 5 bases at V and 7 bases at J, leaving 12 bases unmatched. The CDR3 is CASSTLTGGRSGYTF. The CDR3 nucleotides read TGTGCCAGCAGTACCCTCACAGGGGGTAGGTCTGGCTACACCTTC.

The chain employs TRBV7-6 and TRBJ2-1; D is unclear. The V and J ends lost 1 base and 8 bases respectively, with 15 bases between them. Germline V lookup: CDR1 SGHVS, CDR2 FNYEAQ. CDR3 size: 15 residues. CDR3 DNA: TGTGCCAGCAGCTTAGAAATGTATCAGGCACATGAGCAGTTCTTC. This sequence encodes CASSLEMYQAHEQFF.

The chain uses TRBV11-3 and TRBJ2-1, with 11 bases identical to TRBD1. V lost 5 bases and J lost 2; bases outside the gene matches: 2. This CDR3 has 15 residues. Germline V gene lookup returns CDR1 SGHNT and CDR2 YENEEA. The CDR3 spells CASSPGQGAYNEQFF. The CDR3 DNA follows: TGTGCCAGCAGCCCGGGACAGGGGGCCTACAATGAGCAGTTCTTC.

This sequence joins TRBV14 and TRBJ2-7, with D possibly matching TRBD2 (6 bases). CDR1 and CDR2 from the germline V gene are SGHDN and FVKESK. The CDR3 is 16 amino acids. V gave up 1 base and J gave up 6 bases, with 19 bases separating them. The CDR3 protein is CASSQGGVLRLFEQYF. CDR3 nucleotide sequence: TGTGCCAGCAGCCAAGGCGGGGTTCTGAGGTTATTCGAGCAGTACTTC.

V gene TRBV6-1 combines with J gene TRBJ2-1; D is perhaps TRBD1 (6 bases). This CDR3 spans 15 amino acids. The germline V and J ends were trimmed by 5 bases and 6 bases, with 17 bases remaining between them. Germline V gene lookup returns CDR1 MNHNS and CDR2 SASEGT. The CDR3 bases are TGTGCCAGCAGTTCACCCCGGGACATGACCAATGAGCAGTTCTTC. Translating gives CASSSPRDMTNEQFF.

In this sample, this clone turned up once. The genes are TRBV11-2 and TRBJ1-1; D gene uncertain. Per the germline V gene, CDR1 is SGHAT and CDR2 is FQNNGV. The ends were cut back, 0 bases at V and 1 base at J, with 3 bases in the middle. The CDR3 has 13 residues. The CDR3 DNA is TGTGCCAGCAGCTTAGAAGCGAACACTGAAGCTTTCTTT. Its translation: CASSLEANTEAFF.

The CDR3 DNA sequence: TGTGCCAGCAGTTTATCTAGCGCCCCCTACGAGCAGTACTTC. It yields the protein CASSLSSAPYEQYF. The gene calls are TRBV27 and TRBJ2-5; tentative D call: TRBD2 (5 bases). The J call may not be correct, given that the DNA end is closer to TRBJ2-7. Per the germline V gene, CDR1 is MNHEY and CDR2 is SMNVEV (reference sequence). The CDR3 is 14 residues long.

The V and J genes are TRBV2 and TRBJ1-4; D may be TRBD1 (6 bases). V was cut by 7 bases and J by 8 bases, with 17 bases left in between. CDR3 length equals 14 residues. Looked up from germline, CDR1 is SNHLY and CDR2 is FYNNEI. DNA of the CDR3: TGTGCCAGCAAAGGGACATGGGTAGGCGAAAAACTGTTTTTT. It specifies CASKGTWVGEKLFF.

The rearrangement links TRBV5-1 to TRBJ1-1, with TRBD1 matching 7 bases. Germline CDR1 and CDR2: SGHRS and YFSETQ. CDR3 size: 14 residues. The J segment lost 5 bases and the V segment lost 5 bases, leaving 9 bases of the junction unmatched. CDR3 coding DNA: TGCGCCAGCAGTCGTAGCAGGGGGTTGACTGAAGCTTTCTTT. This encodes CASSRSRGLTEAFF. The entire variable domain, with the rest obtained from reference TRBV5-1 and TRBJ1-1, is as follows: KAGVTQTPRYLIKTRGQQVTLSCSPISGHRSVSWYQQTPGQGLQFLFEYFSETQRNKGNFPGRFSGRQFSNSRSEMNVSTLELGDSALYLCASSRSRGLTEAFFGQGTRLTVV.

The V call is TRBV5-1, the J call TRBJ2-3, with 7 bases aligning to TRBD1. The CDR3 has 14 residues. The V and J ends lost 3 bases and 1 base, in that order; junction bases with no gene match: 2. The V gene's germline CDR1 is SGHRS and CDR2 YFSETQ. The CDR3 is CASSSTGGTDTQYF. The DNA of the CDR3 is TGCGCCAGCAGCTCAACAGGGGGCACAGATACGCAGTATTTT.

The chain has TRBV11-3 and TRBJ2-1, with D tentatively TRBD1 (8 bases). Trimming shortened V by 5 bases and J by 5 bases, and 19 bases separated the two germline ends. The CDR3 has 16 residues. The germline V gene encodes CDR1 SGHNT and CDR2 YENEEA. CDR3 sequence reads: CASSREYTGGDNEQFF. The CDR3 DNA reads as TGTGCCAGCAGCCGAGAATACACAGGGGGGGACAATGAGCAGTTCTTC.

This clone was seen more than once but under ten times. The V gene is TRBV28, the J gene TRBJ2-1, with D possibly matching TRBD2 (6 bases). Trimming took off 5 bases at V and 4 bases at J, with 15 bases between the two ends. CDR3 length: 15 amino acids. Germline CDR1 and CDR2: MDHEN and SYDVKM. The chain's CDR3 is CASSEPAGPYNEQFF. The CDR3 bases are TGTGCCAGCAGTGAACCGGCGGGACCTTACAATGAGCAGTTCTTC.

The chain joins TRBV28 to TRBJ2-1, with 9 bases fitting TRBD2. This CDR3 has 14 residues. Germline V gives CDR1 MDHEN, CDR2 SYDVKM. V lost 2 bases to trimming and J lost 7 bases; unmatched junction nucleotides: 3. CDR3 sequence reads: CASSLPTSGNEQFF. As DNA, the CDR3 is TGTGCCAGCAGTTTACCAACTAGCGGGAATGAGCAGTTCTTC.

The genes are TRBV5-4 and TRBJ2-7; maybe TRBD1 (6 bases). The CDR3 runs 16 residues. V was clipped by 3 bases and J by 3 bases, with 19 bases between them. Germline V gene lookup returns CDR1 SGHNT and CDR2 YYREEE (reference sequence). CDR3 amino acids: CASSSFVGGEGYEQYF. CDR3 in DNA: TGTGCCAGCAGCTCTTTTGTAGGGGGTGAGGGCTACGAGCAGTACTTC.

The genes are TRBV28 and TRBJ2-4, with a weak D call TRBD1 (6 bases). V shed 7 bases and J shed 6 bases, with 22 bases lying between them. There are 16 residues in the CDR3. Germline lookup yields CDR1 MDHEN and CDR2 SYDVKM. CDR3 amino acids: CASTLGTGTKGNIQYF. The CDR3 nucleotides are TGTGCCAGCACCTTGGGGACCGGGACAAAGGGAAACATTCAGTACTTC.

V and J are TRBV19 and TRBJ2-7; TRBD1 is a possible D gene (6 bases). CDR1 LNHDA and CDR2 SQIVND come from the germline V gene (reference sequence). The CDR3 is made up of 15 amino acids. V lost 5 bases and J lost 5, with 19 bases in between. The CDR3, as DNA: TGTGCCAGTAGTTCAAACCGGGACATGATCCACGAGCAGTACTTC. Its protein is CASSSNRDMIHEQYF.

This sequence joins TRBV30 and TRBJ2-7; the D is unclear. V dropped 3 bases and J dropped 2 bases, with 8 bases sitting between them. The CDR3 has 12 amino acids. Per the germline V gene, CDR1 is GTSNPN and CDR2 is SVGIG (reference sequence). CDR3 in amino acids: CAWRRATYEQYF. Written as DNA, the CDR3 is TGTGCCTGGAGAAGAGCTACCTACGAGCAGTACTTC. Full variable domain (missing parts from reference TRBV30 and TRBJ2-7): SQTIHQWPATLVQPVGSPLSLECTVEGTSNPNLYWYRQAAGRGLQLLFYSVGIGQISSEVPQNLSASRPQDRQFILSSKKLLLSDSGFYLCAWRRATYEQYFGPGTRLTVT.